The 18 T cell receptor beta chains presented below share a single source sample, sequenced in a study of cytomegalovirus exposure and HLA in healthy donors. In the PCR, 60 Vbeta and 13 Jbeta primers were used. Some clones are missing from TCRdb's copy, which holds only in-frame ones; the method was immunoSEQ multiplex PCR. The sample holds under 130,000 clones; 60% to 85% are singletons and the top ten take roughly 6%. The sequenced sample consisted of PBMCs. These receptors came from a male donor in good health and CMV-seronegative.

This clone turned up a few times. The chain employs TRBV4-1 and TRBJ2-3, with TRBD1 matching 8 bases. CDR3 length equals 15 residues. CDR1 is MGHRA, CDR2 YSYEKL, per germline. V shed 6 bases, J shed 4 bases, and the junction held 9 bases outside the gene matches. Written as DNA, the CDR3 is TGCGCCAGCAGTTCCCAGACAGGGGTCTCAGATACGCAGTATTTT. Protein product: CASSSQTGVSDTQYF.

V is TRBV30 and J is TRBJ2-7; D ambiguous. The germline V gene has CDR1 GTSNPN and CDR2 SVGIG (reference sequence). Trimming took off 4 bases at V and 0 bases at J, with 10 bases between the two ends. The CDR3 is 13 amino acids. The CDR3 DNA reads TGTGCCTGGAAGGAAGCGCACTCCTACGAGCAGTACTTC. As protein: CAWKEAHSYEQYF.

The chain is built from TRBV5-1 and TRBJ1-1; 10 nucleotides align to TRBD1. Germline V gene lookup returns CDR1 SGHRS and CDR2 YFSETQ. The V segment lost 1 base and the J segment 1 base; nucleotides outside the gene matches: 7. CDR3 length equals 17 residues. This chain's CDR3 is CASSLTGTGEKNTEAFF. The CDR3 DNA reads as TGCGCCAGCAGCTTGACCGGGACAGGGGAAAAGAACACTGAAGCTTTCTTT.

The gene calls are TRBV7-6 and TRBJ2-7; TRBD2 matches at 13 bases. V dropped 6 bases and J dropped 3; count of bases not matched to a gene: 23. The CDR3 is made up of 21 amino acids. CDR1 and CDR2 from the germline V gene are SGHVS and FNYEAQ. Written as DNA, the CDR3 is TGTGCCAGCAGTCTCGCTCAACCCGGGACTAGCGGGACTTTTCCCCACTACGAGCAGTACTTC. Translating it yields CASSLAQPGTSGTFPHYEQYF.

This clone was counted once. The chain links TRBV19 to TRBJ1-2; a weak D match, TRBD1 (5 bases). The V and J ends lost 7 bases and 5 bases respectively, with 20 bases between them. CDR3 size: 15 residues. Germline CDR1 and CDR2: LNHDA and SQIVND (reference sequence). Here the CDR3 reads CASTGGLGKGYGYTF. CDR3 DNA sequence: TGTGCCAGTACGGGAGGGCTGGGGAAGGGGTATGGCTACACCTTC. The variable domain in full, completed from reference TRBV19 and TRBJ1-2, reads DGGITQSPKYLFRKEGQNVTLSCEQNLNHDAMYWYRQDPGQGLRLIYYSQIVNDFQKGDIAEGYSVSREKKESFPLTVTSAQKNPTAFYLCASTGGLGKGYGYTFGSGTRLTVV.

This CDR3 reads CASSQTTGTGELFF. The CDR3 coding sequence is TGTGCCAGCAGTCAGACGACAGGCACCGGGGAGCTGTTTTTT. The V and J genes are TRBV27 and TRBJ2-2; D is perhaps TRBD1 (6 bases). CDR3 length equals 14 residues. Germline CDR1 is MNHEY and CDR2 is SMNVEV (reference sequence). The V end lost 5 bases, the J end lost 4 bases, and 11 bases lay between the germline ends.

CDR3 protein: CASTEWGEETQYF. In DNA form, the CDR3 reads TGTGCCAGCACCGAGTGGGGAGAAGAGACCCAGTACTTC. The chain carries TRBV2 and TRBJ2-5; TRBD2 is a possible D gene (5 bases). Germline V gene sequence: CDR1 SNHLY, CDR2 FYNNEI. The CDR3 has 13 residues. V lost 7 bases and J lost 3, with 12 bases in between. Full variable domain (missing parts from reference TRBV2 and TRBJ2-5): EPEVTQTPSHQVTQMGQEVILRCVPISNHLYFYWYRQILGQKVEFLVSFYNNEISEKSEIFDDQFSVERPDGSNFTLKIRSTKLEDSAMYFCASTEWGEETQYFGPGTRLLVL.

The rearrangement uses TRBV7-2 and TRBJ2-7; TRBD1 matches 9 bases. CDR1 is SGHTA and CDR2 is FQGNSA in the germline V gene. Germline trimming cut 5 bases from V and 4 bases from J; bases unmatched to any gene: 9. The CDR3 length is 15 residues. CDR3: CASSRSPGTGYEQYF. The CDR3 DNA is TGTGCCAGCAGCCGCTCCCCCGGGACAGGGTACGAGCAGTACTTC.

The chain joins TRBV5-1 to TRBJ2-1; TRBD2 aligns across 9 bases. Germline V gene data show CDR1 as SGHRS and CDR2 as YFSETQ. The V and J ends lost 0 bases and 3 bases, in that order; junction bases with no gene match: 1. The CDR3 sequence is 15 residues long. CDR3 coding DNA: TGCGCCAGCAGCTTGGTAGCGGGGGACTACAATGAGCAGTTCTTC. It specifies CASSLVAGDYNEQFF.

The chain couples TRBV27 to TRBJ2-2, with TRBD2 matching 11 bases. Trimming at V came to 4 bases and at J to 5 bases, leaving 9 bases not matched to a gene. The CDR3 length is 17 residues. CDR1 is MNHEY, CDR2 SMNVEV, per germline (reference sequence). CDR3 nucleotides: TGTGCCAGCAGTTCCCCCACTAGCGGGAGATGGACCGGGGAGCTGTTTTTT. This codes for CASSSPTSGRWTGELFF.

The genes are TRBV5-6 and TRBJ2-3; 10 bases align to TRBD2. The CDR3 extends over 16 amino acids. The J segment lost 3 bases and the V segment lost 0 bases, leaving 4 bases of the junction unmatched. The germline gives CDR1 SGHDT, CDR2 YYEEEE. The CDR3 DNA sequence: TGTGCCAGCAGCTTGGGGCTAGCGGGAGCGACAGATACGCAGTATTTT. It specifies CASSLGLAGATDTQYF. The variable domain in full, with the rest retrieved from reference TRBV5-6 and TRBJ2-3, is DAGVTQSPTHLIKTRGQQVTLRCSPKSGHDTVSWYQQALGQGPQFIFQYYEEEERQRGNFPDRFSGHQFPNYSSELNVNALLLGDSALYLCASSLGLAGATDTQYFGPGTRLTVL.

This chain joins TRBV7-9 and TRBJ1-4, with 7 bases that match TRBD1. The CDR3 runs 15 residues. Germline trimming cut 4 bases from V and 6 bases from J; bases unmatched to any gene: 8. Germline V gene sequence: CDR1 SEHNR, CDR2 FQNEAQ (reference sequence). The CDR3, as DNA: TGTGCCAGCAGCTCGCCATCGGGACAGTATGAAAAACTGTTTTTT. Translated, it gives CASSSPSGQYEKLFF.

The chain combines TRBV15 with TRBJ2-7, with 9 bases aligning to TRBD1. V shed 5 bases and J 6 bases; nucleotides not matched to a gene: 11. CDR1 is LNHNV, CDR2 YYDKDF, per germline (reference sequence). The CDR3 totals 15 residues. The CDR3 nucleotides read TGTGCCACCAGCCAGTTGGAACAGGGGGCGCGCGAGCAGTACTTC. It codes for CATSQLEQGAREQYF.

The chain carries TRBV10-2 and TRBJ2-1; possibly TRBD2 for D (5 bases). Germline V gives CDR1 WSHSY, CDR2 SAAADI. CDR3 length: 15 residues. V gave up 4 bases and J gave up 7 bases, with 17 bases separating them. The CDR3 sequence: CASSASTTGMNEQFF. The CDR3 coding sequence is TGCGCCAGCAGTGCCTCGACGACGGGAATGAATGAGCAGTTCTTC.

The count of this clone is one. The chain is built from TRBV4-3 and TRBJ2-3; 7 bases map to TRBD2. Germline V gene sequence: CDR1 LGHNA, CDR2 YSLEER. This CDR3 is built from 16 residues. J lost 4 bases, V lost 0 bases, and 7 bases had no gene match. CDR3 bases: TGCGCCAGCAGCCAAGACGCACTAGCGACGCCAGATACGCAGTATTTT. It specifies CASSQDALATPDTQYF.

The chain joins TRBV11-2 to TRBJ2-1; a possible D gene is TRBD2 (5 bases). The CDR3 has 13 residues. V lost 1 base and J lost 11, with 12 bases in between. Germline CDR1 and CDR2: SGHAT and FQNNGV. The CDR3 sequence is CASSLVLEGKQFF. Here the CDR3 DNA reads TGTGCCAGCAGCTTAGTGTTAGAGGGTAAGCAGTTCTTC. The full variable domain, rest sourced from reference TRBV11-2 and TRBJ2-1, is EAGVAQSPRYKIIEKRQSVAFWCNPISGHATLYWYQQILGQGPKLLIQFQNNGVVDDSQLPKDRFSAERLKGVDSTLKIQPAKLEDSAVYLCASSLVLEGKQFFGPGTRLTVL.

This rearrangement joins TRBV27 to TRBJ1-5, with D maybe TRBD1 (6 bases). CDR3 length equals 18 residues. Germline CDR1 is MNHEY and CDR2 is SMNVEV (reference sequence). Trimming removed 0 bases from V and 0 bases from J, with 15 bases in between. This CDR3 is CASSLSGRGHPSNQPQHF. DNA for the CDR3: TGTGCCAGCAGTTTATCAGGCAGGGGACACCCTAGCAATCAGCCCCAGCATTTT.

The CDR3 nucleotides are TGTGCCAGCAGTCCGAGACAGGATCAGCCCCAGCATTTT. Its translation: CASSPRQDQPQHF. The V and J genes are TRBV27 and TRBJ1-5, with TRBD1 as a possible D gene (6 bases). Trimming pared 5 bases from V and 5 bases from J, leaving 10 bases between. The CDR3 has 13 amino acids. CDR1 is MNHEY, CDR2 SMNVEV, per germline (reference sequence).